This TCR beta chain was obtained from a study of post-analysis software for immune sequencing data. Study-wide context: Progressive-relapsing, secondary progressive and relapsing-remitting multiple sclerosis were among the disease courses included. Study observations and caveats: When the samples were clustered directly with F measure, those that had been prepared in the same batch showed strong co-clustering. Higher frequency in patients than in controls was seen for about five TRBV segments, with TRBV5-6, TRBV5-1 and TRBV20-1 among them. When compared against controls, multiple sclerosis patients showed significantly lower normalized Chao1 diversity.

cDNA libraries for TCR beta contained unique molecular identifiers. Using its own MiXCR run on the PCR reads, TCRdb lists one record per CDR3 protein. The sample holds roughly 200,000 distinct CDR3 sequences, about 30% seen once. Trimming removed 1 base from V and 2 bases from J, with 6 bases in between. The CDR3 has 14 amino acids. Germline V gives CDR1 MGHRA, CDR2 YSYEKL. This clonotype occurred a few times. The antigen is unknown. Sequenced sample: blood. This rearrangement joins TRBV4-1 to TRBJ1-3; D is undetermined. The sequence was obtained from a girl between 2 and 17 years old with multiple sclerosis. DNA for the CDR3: TGCGCCAGCAGCCAAGCTGGCACTGGAAACACCATATATTTT. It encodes CASSQAGTGNTIYF.